A single sample is the source of the 28 T cell receptor beta chains below, sequenced in a study. Using its own MiXCR run on the 5' RACE reads, TCRdb lists one record per CDR3 protein. The table includes some 64,000 distinct CDR3 sequences, 20% to 25% detected once. What was sequenced was memory CD4+ T cells sorted from a lymph node. The subset was: memory CD4+ T cells, CD4+CD45RO+CD25-. Receptor source: a female donor with breast cancer.

This clonotype was counted between two and nine times. The chain has TRBV6-2 or TRBV6-3 and TRBJ2-3, with D possibly matching TRBD1 (6 bases). This CDR3 contains 15 residues. V was shortened by 2 bases and J by 3 bases, with 12 bases between the two germline ends. Looked up from germline, CDR1 is MNHEY and CDR2 is SVGEGT. The CDR3 DNA reads as TGTGCCAGCAGTTACGGGACACTACTTACAGATACGCAGTATTTT. It translates to CASSYGTLLTDTQYF.

This clonotype was detected ten times or more. V gene TRBV4-3 combines with J gene TRBJ2-2, with TRBD1 matching 7 bases. After removal of 1 base from V and 3 bases from J, the junction contained 5 bases not matched to a gene. Germline CDR1 and CDR2: LGHNA and YSLEER. The CDR3 is 16 amino acids. The CDR3 spells CASSQGQGLDTGELFF. CDR3 DNA: TGCGCCAGCAGCCAAGGACAGGGTTTGGACACCGGGGAGCTGTTTTTT.

This clonotype has just a few counts. The chain recombines TRBV6-1 with TRBJ1-1; no clear D. V shed 6 bases and J shed 2 bases, with 10 bases lying between them. There are 13 residues in the CDR3. The germline V gene has CDR1 MNHNS and CDR2 SASEGT. CDR3 DNA sequence: TGTGCCAGCAGATGGGGAGGAAACACTGAAGCTTTCTTT. Translation: CASRWGGNTEAFF.

V and J are TRBV7-2 and TRBJ2-2; no firm D call. This CDR3 is 13 amino acids long. Germline V gene lookup returns CDR1 SGHTA and CDR2 FQGNSA. The germline V and J ends were trimmed by 8 bases and 3 bases, with 10 bases remaining between them. The CDR3 nucleotides read TGTGCCAGCCGCCTCGTTTACACCGGGGAGCTGTTTTTT. Residues: CASRLVYTGELFF.

This clonotype was recorded once. An end of the junction differs from the germline gene, which may be a read error. The genes are TRBV29-1 and TRBJ1-5; TRBD1 might be the D (5 bases). CDR3 length: 13 amino acids. Germline CDR1 is SQVTM and CDR2 is ANQGSEA. Written as DNA, the CDR3 is TGCGGCGTAGGGACCTCGGCCGGTCAGCCCCAGCATTTT. This encodes CGVGTSAGQPQHF.

This clonotype was detected a few times. The CDR3 ends on some other residue instead of the conserved phenylalanine or tryptophan, so this is likely a read error. The chain recombines TRBV20-1 with TRBJ2-3; 7 bases are a match to TRBD2. The CDR3 has 14 residues. Germline V gene data show CDR1 as DFQATT and CDR2 as SNEGSKA (reference sequence). V was pared by 7 bases and J by 1 base, with 8 bases of the junction left unmatched. CDR3 protein: CSGPAGSGTDTQYL. In nucleotides, the CDR3 is TGCAGTGGTCCAGCGGGGTCTGGCACAGATACGCAGTATCTT.

The rearrangement links TRBV24-1 to TRBJ1-1, with 7 bases that match TRBD1. The CDR3 has 15 residues. CDR1 and CDR2 (germline): KGHDR, SFDVKD. V lost 3 bases, J lost 4 bases, and 7 bases stayed unmatched. The CDR3 nucleotides read TGTGCCACCAGTGATCATCGACAGGGCGTCACTGAAGCTTTCTTT. The encoded protein is CATSDHRQGVTEAFF.

The sample holds a few counts of this clonotype. The chain employs TRBV24-1 and TRBJ2-1; 7 bases align to TRBD2. Germline CDR1 reads KGHDR; CDR2 reads SFDVKD. The CDR3 runs to 12 residues. With 4 bases clipped from V and 13 bases from J, the junction kept 6 bases outside the gene matches. The CDR3 here is CATSDVAGPQFF. CDR3 coding DNA: TGTGCCACCAGTGACGTAGCGGGCCCTCAGTTCTTC.

A single count supports this clonotype. Germline and junction disagree at one end, which may indicate a read error. The rearrangement joins TRBV5-1 to TRBJ2-1; tentative D call: TRBD2 (7 bases). CDR3 length equals 14 residues. Germline CDR1 and CDR2: SGHRS and YFSETQ. CDR3 region: CASSLPGGYNEQFF. CDR3 nucleotide sequence: TGCGCCAGCAGCTTACCGGGGGGCTACAACGAGCAGTTCTTC.

A few counts support this clonotype. The chain joins TRBV7-2 to TRBJ2-1, with 9 bases fitting TRBD2. Germline V gene data show CDR1 as SGHTA and CDR2 as FQGNSA. The trim removed 5 bases at V and 6 bases at J, leaving 8 bases unmatched. The CDR3 is 15 residues long. In DNA, the CDR3 is TGTGCCAGCAGCCGAGATAGCGGGAGAGCCAATGAGCAGTTCTTC. It encodes CASSRDSGRANEQFF.

This clonotype was detected only a few times. The chain combines TRBV12-3 or TRBV12-4 with TRBJ2-1; the D gene is possibly TRBD1 (5 bases). V was cut by 5 bases and J by 5 bases, with 16 bases left in between. CDR3 length: 15 amino acids. CDR3 nucleotides: TGTGCCAGCAGTCCCCCAGGGTTCAATCACAATGAGCAGTTCTTC. Translated, it gives CASSPPGFNHNEQFF.

This clonotype turned up a few times. The rearrangement joins TRBV3-1 to TRBJ2-3; 8 bases agree with TRBD2. CDR3 length: 13 amino acids. The J segment lost 3 bases and the V segment lost 4 bases, leaving 0 bases of the junction unmatched. Germline-derived CDR1 and CDR2 are LGHDT and YNNKEL (reference sequence). CDR3 in amino acids: CASSPSGTDTQYF. The CDR3 coding sequence is TGTGCCAGCAGCCCTAGCGGGACAGATACGCAGTATTTT.

This clonotype occurred a few times. The chain carries TRBV5-6 and TRBJ1-1; no reliable D call. Per germline, CDR1 SGHDT and CDR2 YYEEEE. V was shortened by 4 bases and J by 1 base, with 8 bases between the two germline ends. The length of the CDR3 is 13 residues. The CDR3 DNA reads TGTGCCAGCAGCAGAGCAGAGAACACTGAAGCTTTCTTT. Translated, it gives CASSRAENTEAFF.

With regard to this clonotype: A much larger clone differs from this one at a single base, so this may be a read error. This chain joins TRBV7-2 and TRBJ1-2; 7 bases match TRBD1. The germline V gene has CDR1 SGHTA and CDR2 FQGNSA. V lost 5 bases, J lost 3 bases, and 3 bases stayed unmatched. This CDR3 is built from 13 residues. CDR3 sequence reads: CASSTGTDYGYTF. The CDR3 DNA follows: TGTGCCAGCAGCACCGGGACAGACTATGGCTACACCTTC.

There are a few counts of this clonotype. Mismatch with germline at one junction end may stem from a read error. The chain employs TRBV20-1 and TRBJ2-3; 13 bases are shared with TRBD2. CDR1 is DFQATT and CDR2 is SNEGSKA in the germline V gene (reference sequence). CDR3 length: 15 amino acids. CDR3 sequence reads: CSARTSGRATGTQYF. The CDR3, as DNA: TGCAGTGCTAGAACTAGCGGGAGGGCCACAGGTACGCAGTATTTT.

The V call is TRBV6-6, the J call TRBJ1-2; no reliable D call. Deletions cut 7 bases from V and 2 bases from J, with 8 bases between. CDR1 and CDR2 (germline): MNHNY, SVGAGI (reference sequence). CDR3 size: 12 residues. CDR3 DNA: TGTGCCAGCAAGATTGGGAACTATGGCTACACCTTC. It yields the protein CASKIGNYGYTF.

This clonotype was counted many times. V usage is TRBV9 and J usage is TRBJ1-4; D is perhaps TRBD1 (6 bases). Germline CDR1 reads SGDLS; CDR2 reads YYNGEE. V lost 2 bases to trimming and J lost 7 bases, with 15 bases between them. The CDR3 sequence is 15 residues long. The CDR3 spells CASSVTQGGSEKLFF. The CDR3 DNA reads TGTGCCAGCAGCGTGACACAGGGAGGGAGTGAAAAACTGTTTTTT.

This clonotype has a handful of counts. V gene TRBV20-1 combines with J gene TRBJ1-5, with D possibly being TRBD1 (5 bases). This CDR3 is built from 14 residues. Germline V lookup: CDR1 DFQATT, CDR2 SNEGSKA (reference sequence). Trimming removed 6 bases from V and 0 bases from J, with 12 bases in between. CDR3 nucleotides: TGCAGTGCCCTCCAGGGAAATAGCAATCAGCCCCAGCATTTT. It yields the protein CSALQGNSNQPQHF.

The chain employs TRBV12-3 or TRBV12-4 and TRBJ1-5; D might be TRBD1 (6 bases). This CDR3 is 13 amino acids long. V lost 6 bases to trimming and J lost 3 bases, with 9 bases between them. In nucleotides, the CDR3 is TGTGCCAGCAGCCGGGACACCAATCAGCCCCAGCATTTT. Residues: CASSRDTNQPQHF.

This clonotype was detected ten times or more. This chain joins TRBV5-1 and TRBJ2-7; D not resolved. This CDR3 comprises 11 residues. From germline, CDR1 is SGHRS and CDR2 YFSETQ. V lost 2 bases, J lost 3 bases, and 3 bases lay in between. CDR3 in amino acids: CASSFNYEQYF. As DNA, the CDR3 is TGCGCCAGCAGCTTCAACTACGAGCAGTACTTC.

The rearrangement uses TRBV7-6 and TRBJ2-2, with D hard to call. CDR1 is SGHVS, CDR2 FNYEAQ, per germline. Between the trimmed V and J ends, which lost 1 base and 5 bases, there was a span of 14 bases. This CDR3 is built from 16 residues. CDR3 loop: CASSLVGVSGTGELFF. The DNA of the CDR3 is TGTGCCAGCAGCTTAGTCGGTGTCAGTGGGACCGGGGAGCTGTTTTTT.

The chain links TRBV20-1 to TRBJ2-7; 11 bases line up with TRBD2. The CDR3 runs to 13 residues. The ends lost 6 bases at V and 3 bases at J; junction bases unmatched: 4. CDR1 is DFQATT, CDR2 SNEGSKA, per germline (reference sequence). The DNA of the CDR3 is TGCAGTGCCGTGGGACTAGCGGACTACGAGCAGTACTTC. It yields the protein CSAVGLADYEQYF.

This clonotype was counted many times. The chain uses TRBV4-3 and TRBJ2-7, with D hard to call. With 0 bases removed from V and 3 bases from J, the gap between germline ends came to 6 bases. In germline, CDR1 is LGHNA, CDR2 YSLEER. CDR3 size: 13 residues. The DNA of the CDR3 is TGCGCCAGCAGCCAAGATTTTGGCTACGAGCAGTACTTC. Its translation: CASSQDFGYEQYF.

Sample share makes this clonotype medium-sized. The chain couples TRBV5-1 to TRBJ2-1, with TRBD2 identical over 14 bases. CDR1 and CDR2 (germline): SGHRS, YFSETQ. Trimming cost V 4 bases and J 8 bases; bases outside gene matches: 5. The CDR3 length is 15 residues. The CDR3 here is CASSQGLAGVDEQFF. The DNA of the CDR3 is TGCGCCAGCAGCCAGGGACTAGCGGGAGTCGATGAGCAGTTCTTC.

This clonotype was picked up a small number of times. The gene calls are TRBV6-2 or TRBV6-3 and TRBJ1-1; no clear D. This CDR3 region has 14 residues. Trimming shortened V by 2 bases and J by 2 bases, and 9 bases separated the two germline ends. Germline-derived CDR1 and CDR2 are MNHEY and SVGEGT. The CDR3 DNA reads TGTGCCAGCAGTTACGGGAGGCTAAACACTGAAGCTTTCTTT. Translating gives CASSYGRLNTEAFF.

The CDR3: CAWSVGGGDTQYF. In DNA form, the CDR3 reads TGTGCCTGGAGTGTAGGAGGGGGTGATACGCAGTATTTT. This rearrangement joins TRBV30 to TRBJ2-3; either TRBD1 or TRBD2 may supply D (6 bases each). This CDR3 has 13 amino acids. V lost 0 bases, J lost 6 bases, and 10 bases lay in between. CDR1 is GTSNPN, CDR2 SVGIG, per germline (reference sequence). Drawing the rest from reference TRBV30 and TRBJ2-3, the complete variable domain is SQTIHQWPATLVQPVGSPLSLECTVEGTSNPNLYWYRQAAGRGLQLLFYSVGIGQISSEVPQNLSASRPQDRQFILSSKKLLLSDSGFYLCAWSVGGGDTQYFGPGTRLTVL.

The chain has TRBV18 and TRBJ1-3, with 8 bases fitting TRBD1. V lost 3 bases to trimming and J lost 0 bases; unmatched junction nucleotides: 1. The CDR3 spans 15 residues. The germline V gene has CDR1 KGHSH and CDR2 LQKENI. CDR3 in amino acids: CASSPGTGSGNTIYF. The CDR3 nucleotides are TGTGCCAGCTCACCTGGGACAGGCTCTGGAAACACCATATATTTT. The full variable domain, with the rest looked up from reference TRBV18 and TRBJ1-3, is NAGVMQNPRHLVRRRGQEARLRCSPMKGHSHVYWYRQLPEEGLKFMVYLQKENIIDESGMPKERFSAEFPKEGPSILRIQQVVRGDSAAYFCASSPGTGSGNTIYFGEGSWLTVV.

This clonotype was counted ten times or more. The chain couples TRBV6-5 to TRBJ1-5; 7 bases align to TRBD1. Germline V CDR1 and CDR2: MNHEY, SVGAGI. The V and J ends lost 6 bases and 1 base, in that order; junction bases with no gene match: 6. CDR3 length equals 15 residues. CDR3 region: CASRRQGGSNQPQHF. CDR3 nucleotides: TGTGCCAGCAGAAGACAGGGAGGAAGCAATCAGCCCCAGCATTTT.